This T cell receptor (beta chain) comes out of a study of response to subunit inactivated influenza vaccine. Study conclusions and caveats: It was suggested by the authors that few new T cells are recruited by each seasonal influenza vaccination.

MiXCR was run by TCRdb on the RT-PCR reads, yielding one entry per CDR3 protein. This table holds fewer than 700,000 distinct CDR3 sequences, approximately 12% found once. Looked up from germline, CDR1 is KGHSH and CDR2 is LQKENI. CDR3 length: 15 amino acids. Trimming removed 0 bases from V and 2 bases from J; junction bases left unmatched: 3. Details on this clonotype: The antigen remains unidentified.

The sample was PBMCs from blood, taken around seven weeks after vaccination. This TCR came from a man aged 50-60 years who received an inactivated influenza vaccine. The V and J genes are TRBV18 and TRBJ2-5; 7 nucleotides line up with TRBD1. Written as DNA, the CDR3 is TGTGCCAGCTCACCACCGACAGGGCGTCAAGAGACCCAGTACTTC. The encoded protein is CASSPPTGRQETQYF.